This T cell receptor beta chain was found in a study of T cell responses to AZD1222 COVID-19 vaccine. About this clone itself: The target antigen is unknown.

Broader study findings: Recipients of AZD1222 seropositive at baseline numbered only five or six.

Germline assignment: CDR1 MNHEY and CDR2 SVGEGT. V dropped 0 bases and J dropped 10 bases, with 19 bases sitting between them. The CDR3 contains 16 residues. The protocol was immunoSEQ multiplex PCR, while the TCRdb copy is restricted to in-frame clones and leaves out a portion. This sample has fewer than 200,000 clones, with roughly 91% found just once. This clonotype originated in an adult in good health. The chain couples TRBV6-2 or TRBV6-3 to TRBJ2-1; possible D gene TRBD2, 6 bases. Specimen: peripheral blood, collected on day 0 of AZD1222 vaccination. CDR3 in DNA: TGTGCCAGCAGTTACTCGAATCGGACCACAGGAGGGGAGCAGTTCTTC. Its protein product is CASSYSNRTTGGEQFF.